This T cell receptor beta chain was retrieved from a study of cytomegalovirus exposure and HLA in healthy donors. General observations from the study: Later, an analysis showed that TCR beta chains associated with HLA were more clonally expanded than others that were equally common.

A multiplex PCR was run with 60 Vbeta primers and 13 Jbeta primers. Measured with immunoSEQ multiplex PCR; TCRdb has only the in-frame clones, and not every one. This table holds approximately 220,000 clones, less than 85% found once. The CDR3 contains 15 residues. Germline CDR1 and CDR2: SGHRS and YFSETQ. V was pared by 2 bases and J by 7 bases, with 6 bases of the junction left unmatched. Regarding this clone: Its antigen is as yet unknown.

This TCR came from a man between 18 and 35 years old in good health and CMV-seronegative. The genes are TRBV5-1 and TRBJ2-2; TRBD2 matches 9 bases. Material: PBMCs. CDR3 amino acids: CASSLLAGDGGELFF. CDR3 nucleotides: TGCGCCAGCAGCTTATTAGCGGGAGACGGCGGGGAGCTGTTTTTT.